This TCR beta chain was sequenced for a study of cytomegalovirus exposure and HLA in healthy donors (dated by TCRdb to the late 2010s). Study-wide context: According to an earlier analysis of several hundred of the donors, 150 million to 200 million T cells yielded roughly 110 million unique TCR beta sequences and about 300 Gb of sequence data. About 330 gigabases of sequencing data and around 88 million unique TCR sequences made up an early release that covered several hundred HLA-typed donors. Of the roughly 410 genotyped donors, approximately 81% were placed in the genetic ancestry cluster associated with self-reported Caucasian donors. The study aimed to test whether cataloging public T cell receptors could reveal signatures of past pathogen exposure. The T cell repertoires of about 700 subjects were profiled by immunosequencing and related to cytomegalovirus serostatus. Along with the roughly 710-subject first cohort, a separate validation cohort of over a hundred different subjects was used. High-throughput TCR immunosequencing, statistical association of individual TCRs with disease status, and machine learning were combined to predict cytomegalovirus infection status. To study patterns of TCR occurrence, a later analysis re-analyzed previously published TCR beta repertoires from 650 to 750 donors and added high-resolution HLA genotyping. In the later analysis, no new phenotypic data were used to find candidate immune exposures; instead, reliance was placed on TCR beta sequences and their occurrence across donors. To decide whether each TCR beta V gene segment behaved as functional or pseudogenic, an earlier analysis of some 570 of the donors relied on high-throughput TCR beta sequencing. Alongside the repertoire data, information on donor age, sex, ethnicity and CMV serostatus was compiled. Genome-wide SNP genotypes for about 55% of the roughly 670 donors were used in a later genetic analysis, which treated that subset as a discovery cohort. All discovery cohort repertoires had been generated on a single sequencing platform. Both class I and class II loci were covered by HLA typing, at four-digit resolution. The number of typed donors differed by locus: about 620-630 for A, B, C, DRB1 and DQB1; approximately 540 for DQA1; some 610 for DPA1; and 400 to 480 for DPB1. Five DR-DQ haplotypes were treated as single units for association and clustering because of strong linkage in the cohort. Among around 400 genotyped donors of the cohort, an average of approximately 240,000 unique TCR beta nucleotide sequences was sequenced per donor, of which 15% to 20% were non-productive.

Overall study outcomes, separate from this receptor: Correlated functional status among segregating V segments might be attributable to linkage disequilibrium, but an unknown experimental factor could not be ruled out. Broadly in line with IMGT annotations, most TCR beta V segments showed up in productive rearrangements about 87% or about 30% of the time in an earlier analysis of 587 of the donors. It was suggested by the authors that the approach could potentially be generalized to other disease states and immunological phenotypes. The cohort was sequenced for TCR beta chains only, and without alpha or paired-chain data the features that could be detected were limited. A later analysis reported that several top co-occurrence clusters appeared linked to parvovirus B19, influenza, CMV and Epstein-Barr virus. Most CMV-associated TCR beta chains appeared to be HLA-restricted in a later analysis, and the HLA associations seemed to be driven largely by CMV exposure. When HLA alleles, especially DR and DQ, strongly co-occurred, attributing TCR associations to individual alleles was difficult. An association between a missense DCLRE1C variant and V-gene and J-gene trimming of TCR beta chains was found in a later genetic analysis and replicated in an independent cohort. Because some donors lacked HLA typing at each locus, the association tests relied only on the typed subset. A later analysis found that TCR association rates varied across HLA loci, with DRB1 alleles showing the most associated TCRs and HLA-C alleles the fewest. A later analysis found that HLA-associated TCR beta chains were more clonally expanded and had lower generation probabilities than equally common non-associated chains. The study listed 150 to 200 TCR beta chains as associated with cytomegalovirus. A further reported finding was that TCR beta sequences accurately predicted the HLA-A and HLA-B alleles for most subjects in the first cohort. Immune exposure information for the cohort was limited to CMV serostatus. Most TCR sequences were seen in very few donors, while some public TCRs were found in many individuals. The sequencing pipeline was judged likely to have produced a cluster of highly shared sequence variants as a technical artifact. Some IMGT-functional V segments, including TRBV6-2 and TRBV6-3, could not be distinguished by the 87-base-pair reads and were therefore excluded. The classifier was reported to diagnose cytomegalovirus status with high specificity and sensitivity in both the original cohort and the validation cohort. In vitro tests confirmed that a few of the cytomegalovirus-associated TCR beta chains recognize cytomegalovirus antigens. A later analysis associated about 17,000 TCR beta sequences with specific HLA alleles at a false discovery rate of 0.05. According to a later genetic analysis, donors in an Asian-associated ancestry cluster had fewer N-insertions in productive TCRs than the approximately 700-donor mean. Because counts were too low, roughly 18 rarely observed V segments, including chromosome 9 orphons, were left out of the earlier analysis of several hundred of the donors. The presence/absence analyses assumed that sequencing depth was roughly uniform across donors, and that assumption may not be true.

The cohort comprised 710 or so healthy bone marrow donors. Cohort members were all nominally healthy when sampled, although unrecorded immune exposures were likely present. The donor was CMV seropositive and belonged to the group of 250 to 300 seropositive cohort members. Each donor provided a peripheral blood sample, and peripheral blood mononuclear cells were used for TCR beta sequencing. The Qiagen DNeasy Blood Extraction Kit was used to extract genomic DNA from the blood cell samples. As for this clone: The antigen this receptor binds is unknown. No clone much larger than this one lies a single base away; base qualities are absent.

The junction carries 15 bases between V and J, which are trimmed by 6 bases and 6 bases respectively. CDR1 and CDR2, looked up from the germline V gene (reference sequence), are MNHEY and SMNVEV. Taken from cysteine to phenylalanine, the CDR3 has 14 residues. Kept here is only the CDR3 DNA, which spans 42 bases and is read in frame from base 1. The method behind the library was the immunoSEQ multiplex PCR assay. A mixture of 60 forward primers for TCR Vbeta segments and 13 reverse primers for TCR Jbeta segments was used in the multiplex PCR. A multiplex PCR assay on genomic DNA amplified the CDR3 region of rearranged TCR beta genes. The amplified TCR beta libraries were sequenced on the Illumina HiSeq System as 87-base-pair reads. Concerning the study's data processing: Across the roughly 600 repertoires, a later analysis counted 75 million to 90 million unique TCR beta chains, 8.5 million to 12 million of which were shared by at least two donors. To remove PCR and sequencing errors, raw reads were error-corrected and collapsed into unique sequences using a nearest-neighbor algorithm that merged closely related sequences. V, D and J gene segments were assigned by aligning CDR3 sequences to IMGT reference sequences. For a sequence to be retained, a match of at least six nucleotides to both a V gene segment and a J gene segment was required. Rearrangements were called productive when the CDR3 lacked stop codons and stayed in frame with V and J; all others were non-productive. Following IMGT convention, CDR3 was defined as the stretch from the second conserved V-encoded cysteine to the conserved J-encoded phenylalanine. Sequences without an unambiguous match to a single V gene segment were excluded from the earlier analysis of about 600 of the donors. In an earlier analysis of 587 of the donors, V segments were called functional above 56.7% productive rearrangements and were called segregating when the between-donor standard deviation exceeded 5%. A statistical classification framework was built for diagnosing cytomegalovirus status from the catalog of TCR beta chain sequences. In a later analysis, TCR nucleotide sequences were compared against IMGT/GENE-DB human TR gene sequences so that V and J genes could be assigned. A later analysis assigned CDR3 sequences and most-parsimonious VDJ recombination scenarios with the TCRdist pipeline. In a later analysis, each TCR beta chain was defined by its CDR3 amino acid sequence together with its V-gene family, and reads lacking a unique V-gene family were excluded. To address suspected cross-contamination and a sequencing artifact, a later analysis removed approximately 590 highly shared, low-generation-probability nucleotide sequences. In a later analysis, a clonal expansion index for each public chain was calculated from normalized within-repertoire ranks of inferred template counts. Generation probabilities in a later analysis came from a VDJ recombination model fitted to out-of-frame rearrangements, and those results were checked against IGoR. In a later analysis, hypergeometric tests were used to score TCR-TCR, TCR-HLA and TCR-CMV co-occurrence, with a repertoire-size bias correction applied to TCR pairs. To estimate false discovery rates, a later analysis permuted the HLA or CMV assignments 20 times. In a later analysis, co-occurring TCRs were grouped using DBSCAN, and TCRdist sequence similarity was added for clustering within HLA-allele-positive subsets. Repertoires with fewer than 30,000 or more than 120,000 public chains, plus five repertoires with anomalous nucleotide sharing, were excluded from co-occurrence clustering. Entries here come from immuneACCESS through TCRdb and include only in-frame sequences with V and J called. Some clones fail to appear in such tables; in the studies checked, an unresolved V gene covers under half of the shortfall, and the cause of the remainder is unknown. V, J and clone size are those of that table, while D and trimming were read from the DNA. The sample profile shows 90,000 to 130,000 clones; 60% to 85% of them were found once. The top ten hold about 2.9% of the sample.

The TCR originated in a woman aged 60-75 years in good health and CMV-seropositive. The chain is encoded by TRBV27 joined to TRBJ2-1; no confident D gene assignment can be made. Source material: PBMCs. CDR3 sequence: CASSARREANEQFF. The DNA reads as follows: TGTGCCAGCAGCGCTAGACGTGAGGCCAATGAGCAGTTCTTC.